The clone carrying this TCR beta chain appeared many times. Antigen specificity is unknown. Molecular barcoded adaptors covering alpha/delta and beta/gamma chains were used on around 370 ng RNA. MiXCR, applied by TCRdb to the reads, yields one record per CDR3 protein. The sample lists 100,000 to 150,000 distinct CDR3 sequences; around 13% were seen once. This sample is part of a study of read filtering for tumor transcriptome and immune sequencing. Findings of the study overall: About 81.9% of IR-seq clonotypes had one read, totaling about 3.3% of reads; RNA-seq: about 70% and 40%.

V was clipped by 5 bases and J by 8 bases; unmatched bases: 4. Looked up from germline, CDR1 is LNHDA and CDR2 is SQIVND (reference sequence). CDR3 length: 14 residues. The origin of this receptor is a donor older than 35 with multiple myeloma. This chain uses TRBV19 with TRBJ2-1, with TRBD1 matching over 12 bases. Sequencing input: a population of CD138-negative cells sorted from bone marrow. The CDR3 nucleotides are TGTGCCAGTAGTGGGGGACAGGGGGCCGATGAGCAGTTCTTC. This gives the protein CASSGGQGADEQFF.